The 22 T cell receptor beta chains below were found in one sample sequenced in a study of regulatory T cells in long-lasting Graves disease. Time point described: newly diagnosed GD, antithyroid drugs for less than 3 months. PBMCs provided the RNA from which the TCR library was made. Arm-PCR of CDR3 regions with iRepertoire HTBI primers generated TCR beta libraries. TCRdb re-analysed the multiplex PCR reads in MiXCR, keeping a single row per CDR3 protein. The data contain roughly 420,000 distinct CDR3 sequences, around 15% of them seen just once; the ten biggest clones take up approximately 19%. The same data also went into a second study, on T cells in Graves' hyperthyroidism and ophthalmopathy.

Sequences were derived from peripheral blood mononuclear cells (PBMCs), sampled at new diagnosis, from a patient treated with antithyroid drugs. These receptor sequences come from a woman in her forties or fifties with Graves disease.

The chain has TRBV5-1 and TRBJ2-2; 12 bases agree with TRBD2. CDR3 size: 17 residues. Germline assignment: CDR1 SGHRS and CDR2 YFSETQ. V lost 4 bases and J lost 0; bases outside the gene matches: 4. CDR3 amino acids: CASSPGLAGTNTGELFF. CDR3 coding DNA: TGCGCCAGCAGCCCTGGACTAGCGGGGACGAACACCGGGGAGCTGTTTTTT. The full variable domain, with the rest looked up from reference TRBV5-1 and TRBJ2-2, is KAGVTQTPRYLIKTRGQQVTLSCSPISGHRSVSWYQQTPGQGLQFLFEYFSETQRNKGNFPGRFSGRQFSNSRSEMNVSTLELGDSALYLCASSPGLAGTNTGELFFGEGSRLTVL.

This clonotype has a count of ten or more. The chain combines TRBV12-3 or TRBV12-4 with TRBJ2-1; a possible D gene is TRBD2 (6 bases). V was cut by 7 bases and J by 2 bases, with 12 bases left in between. The CDR3 has 14 amino acids. In nucleotides, the CDR3 is TGTGCCAGCACGGAGGGAGAGACCTACAATGAGCAGTTCTTC. It encodes CASTEGETYNEQFF.

This clonotype was detected a few times. The gene calls are TRBV28 and TRBJ2-7, with a possible D match to TRBD1 (6 bases). V gave up 9 bases and J gave up 1 base, with 16 bases separating them. The CDR3 covers 14 residues. CDR1 is MDHEN, CDR2 SYDVKM, per germline. This CDR3 is CASNKGDWSYEQYF. For the CDR3, the DNA is TGTGCCAGTAACAAGGGGGATTGGTCCTACGAGCAGTACTTC.

This clonotype was counted many times. This rearrangement joins TRBV28 to TRBJ1-1; 12 bases match TRBD1. The germline V gene has CDR1 MDHEN and CDR2 SYDVKM. Losses at the gene ends were 6 bases for V and 1 base for J; bases not matched to a gene: 6. This CDR3 has 16 residues. The DNA of the CDR3 is TGTGCCAGCAGCTCGGGACAGGGGGCATGGAACACTGAAGCTTTCTTT. This translates into CASSSGQGAWNTEAFF.

The chain links TRBV7-2 to TRBJ2-7; tentatively, D is TRBD1 (6 bases). The germline V and J ends were trimmed by 5 bases and 4 bases, with 12 bases remaining between them. The length of the CDR3 is 13 residues. The germline gives CDR1 SGHTA, CDR2 FQGNSA. This chain's CDR3 is CASSTGTKYEQYF. Here the CDR3 DNA reads TGTGCCAGCAGCACAGGGACAAAATACGAGCAGTACTTC.

This clonotype came up many times. The rearrangement uses TRBV3-1 and TRBJ1-5; D gene ambiguous. Germline V lookup: CDR1 LGHDT, CDR2 YNNKEL (reference sequence). This CDR3 region has 16 residues. The V end lost 0 bases, the J end lost 3 bases, and 12 bases lay between the germline ends. The DNA for the CDR3 is TGTGCCAGCAGCCAAGACGATCGGGGAAACAATCAGCCCCAGCATTTT. It specifies CASSQDDRGNNQPQHF.

This clonotype was recorded at least ten times. The V call is TRBV2, the J call TRBJ2-7; TRBD1 agrees at 7 bases. From germline, CDR1 is SNHLY and CDR2 FYNNEI. V was pared by 3 bases and J by 1 base, with 12 bases of the junction left unmatched. CDR3 size: 17 residues. The CDR3 bases are TGTGCCAGCAGTGACACCGGGACAGTTCTATCATCCTACGAGCAGTACTTC. This gives the protein CASSDTGTVLSSYEQYF. The full variable domain, rest sourced from reference TRBV2 and TRBJ2-7, is EPEVTQTPSHQVTQMGQEVILRCVPISNHLYFYWYRQILGQKVEFLVSFYNNEISEKSEIFDDQFSVERPDGSNFTLKIRSTKLEDSAMYFCASSDTGTVLSSYEQYFGPGTRLTVT.

Regarding this clonotype: A far larger clone is only one base removed, so a read error is likely. No conserved phenylalanine or tryptophan is present at the end of the CDR3, so a read error is the likely explanation. The DNA for the CDR3 is TGTGCCAGCAGCCAGCGGGATGAGCAGTTCGTC. Its protein is CASSQRDEQFV. The rearrangement joins TRBV7-6 to TRBJ2-1; D is possibly TRBD2 (6 bases). With 5 bases removed from V and 8 bases from J, the gap between germline ends came to 7 bases. CDR3 size: 11 residues. Germline loops: CDR1 SGHVS, CDR2 FNYEAQ.

Ten or more counts support this clonotype. The chain combines TRBV7-6 with TRBJ2-7; the match to TRBD2 covers 9 bases. V was pared by 1 base and J by 4 bases, with 5 bases of the junction left unmatched. Per germline, CDR1 SGHVS and CDR2 FNYEAQ. The CDR3 spans 15 residues. CDR3 bases: TGTGCCAGCAGCTTAGATCCAGCGGGAGGATACGAGCAGTACTTC. Its translation is CASSLDPAGGYEQYF.

The J gene is TRBJ2-2, the V gene TRBV12-3 or TRBV12-4, with D unclear. Trimming pared 1 base from V and 4 bases from J, leaving 7 bases between. This CDR3 is built from 14 residues. CDR3 nucleotides: TGTGCCAGCAGTTTAGGGGTAACCACCGGGGAGCTGTTTTTT. Translating gives CASSLGVTTGELFF.

This clonotype was observed many times. This chain joins TRBV28 and TRBJ2-5; a possible D gene is TRBD2 (6 bases). The V and J ends lost 3 bases and 0 bases respectively, with 14 bases between them. CDR1 and CDR2 (germline): MDHEN, SYDVKM. The CDR3 has 16 residues. The CDR3 DNA follows: TGTGCCAGCAGTTTCAATGGCGGGAACTACCAAGAGACCCAGTACTTC. Its translation: CASSFNGGNYQETQYF.

The chain links TRBV10-3 to TRBJ2-7, with TRBD1 matching 9 bases. The V gene end was trimmed by 10 bases and the J gene end by 7 bases; junction bases not matched to a gene: 11. Germline CDR1 is ENHRY and CDR2 is SYGVKD. The CDR3 consists of 13 residues. CDR3 region: CATSTGGLAEQYF. The CDR3 bases are TGTGCCACCTCCACAGGGGGCCTAGCGGAGCAGTACTTC.

CDR3: CASRGLAENTDTQYF. In DNA form, the CDR3 reads TGTGCCAGTAGGGGACTAGCGGAAAACACAGATACGCAGTATTTT. V usage is TRBV19 and J usage is TRBJ2-3; 11 bases line up with TRBD2. This CDR3 spans 15 amino acids. V gave up 6 bases and J gave up 2 bases; unmatched junction bases: 4. Germline loops: CDR1 LNHDA, CDR2 SQIVND (reference sequence).

This clonotype came up many times. CDR3: CASSFHGTGADTQYF. The CDR3 DNA sequence: TGTGCCAGCAGTTTCCACGGGACAGGGGCAGATACGCAGTATTTT. J is TRBJ2-3 and V is TRBV28; 10 nucleotides agree with TRBD1. This CDR3 is 15 amino acids long. The V and J ends lost 3 bases and 4 bases, in that order; junction bases with no gene match: 4. Germline-derived CDR1 and CDR2 are MDHEN and SYDVKM.

This chain joins TRBV28 and TRBJ2-7, with 9 nucleotides matching TRBD2. V lost 4 bases, J lost 2 bases, and 6 bases stayed unmatched. This CDR3 is built from 15 residues. In germline, CDR1 is MDHEN, CDR2 SYDVKM. CDR3 nucleotide sequence: TGTGCCAGCAGTTCCCTGACTAGCGGCACCTACGAGCAGTACTTC. Protein: CASSSLTSGTYEQYF.

This clonotype was found a few times. V gene TRBV27 combines with J gene TRBJ2-6, with D possibly TRBD2 on 5 matching bases. V was shortened by 6 bases and J by 0 bases, with 15 bases between the two germline ends. Germline V lookup: CDR1 MNHEY, CDR2 SMNVEV (reference sequence). The CDR3 has 17 residues. In DNA, the CDR3 is TGTGCCAGCAGCGGCTCGAGTGGACTCTCTGGGGCCAACGTCCTGACTTTC. As protein: CASSGSSGLSGANVLTF.

This clonotype was observed a few times. V is TRBV6-1 and J is TRBJ1-5, with D unresolved. CDR1 and CDR2 from the germline V gene are MNHNS and SASEGT. The CDR3 extends over 13 amino acids. The V end was cut by 6 bases, the J end by 3 bases, with 9 bases between. This CDR3 is CASSPDPNQPQHF. For the CDR3, the DNA is TGTGCCAGCAGCCCCGACCCCAATCAGCCCCAGCATTTT.

Many counts were recorded for this clonotype. V gene TRBV28 combines with J gene TRBJ2-1, with 13 nucleotides matching TRBD2. The J call could be wrong; TRBJ2-5 is a better fit for the DNA end. The CDR3 has 14 residues. Germline-derived CDR1 and CDR2 are MDHEN and SYDVKM. The CDR3 nucleotides are TGTGCCAGCAGCCGGACTAGCGGGAGTGGGACCCAGTACTTC. Protein product: CASSRTSGSGTQYF.

This clonotype showed up many times. The chain joins TRBV5-1 to TRBJ1-2; tentative D call: TRBD1 (6 bases). The CDR3 is made up of 18 amino acids. The V end lost 9 bases, the J end lost 2 bases, and 29 bases lay between the germline ends. The germline V gene encodes CDR1 SGHRS and CDR2 YFSETQ. CDR3 amino acids: CAKRTRRDKQYRNYGYTF. CDR3 DNA sequence: TGCGCCAAAAGAACACGGAGGGACAAGCAATATAGGAACTATGGCTACACCTTC.

The chain recombines TRBV9 with TRBJ2-2, with 10 bases fitting TRBD2. The CDR3 consists of 15 residues. Germline trimming cut 4 bases from V and 6 bases from J; bases unmatched to any gene: 6. Germline V lookup: CDR1 SGDLS, CDR2 YYNGEE. The CDR3 sequence is CASSISGTSAGELFF. The CDR3, as DNA: TGTGCCAGCAGCATATCCGGGACTAGCGCCGGGGAGCTGTTTTTT. The whole variable domain, remainder taken from reference TRBV9 and TRBJ2-2, is DSGVTQTPKHLITATGQRVTLRCSPRSGDLSVYWYQQSLDQGLQFLIQYYNGEERAKGNILERFSAQQFPDLHSELNLSSLELGDSALYFCASSISGTSAGELFFGEGSRLTVL.

The chain couples TRBV5-4 to TRBJ2-1; D not resolved. V was cut by 1 base and J by 7 bases, with 21 bases left in between. The CDR3 extends over 17 amino acids. Germline-derived CDR1 and CDR2 are SGHNT and YYREEE (reference sequence). The CDR3 reads CASSLSPPGPIKNEQFF. Written as DNA, the CDR3 is TGTGCCAGCAGCTTGTCCCCCCCCGGGCCTATAAAAAATGAGCAGTTCTTC.

This clonotype was counted at least ten times. The chain recombines TRBV27 with TRBJ2-7, with a possible D match to TRBD1 (5 bases). The CDR3 is 16 residues long. Trimming removed 0 bases from V and 0 bases from J, with 12 bases in between. Germline V CDR1 and CDR2: MNHEY, SMNVEV (reference sequence). The CDR3 here is CASSLSMGRSSYEQYF. The CDR3 DNA reads TGTGCCAGCAGTTTATCGATGGGGCGGAGCTCCTACGAGCAGTACTTC.